What follows describes a single T cell receptor (beta chain). Here immunoSEQ multiplex PCR was the method, and the copy in TCRdb shows in-frame clones only, minus some. This table has 130,000 to 150,000 clones, roughly four fifths appearing once. The sample belongs to a study of T cell responses to AZD1222 COVID-19 vaccine. The germline V and J ends were trimmed by 4 bases and 6 bases, with 19 bases remaining between them. The CDR3 totals 16 residues. In germline, CDR1 is MNHNS, CDR2 SASEGT. The sequence was collected from an adult in good health. V usage is TRBV6-1 and J usage is TRBJ2-4, with D possibly matching TRBD1 (6 bases). This specimen consisted of peripheral blood, obtained on day 0 of MenACWY control vaccination. CDR3 sequence: CASSVAIGGYGNIQYF. CDR3 coding DNA: TGTGCCAGCAGTGTTGCCATAGGGGGATATGGAAACATTCAGTACTTC.